This TCR beta chain was observed in a study of monozygotic twins with inflammatory bowel disease. General study points: None of the different T cell subtypes could be distinguished from one another.

A word on this clonotype: Its antigen is as yet unknown.

TCRdb processed the 5' RACE reads again and assigns one entry to each CDR3 protein, with no DNA. The sample table sets out fewer than 450,000 distinct CDR3 sequences. Germline values: CDR1 MNHNS, CDR2 SASEGT. The CDR3 sequence is 15 residues long. This receptor was identified in a human donor with ulcerative colitis or Crohn's disease, or a healthy co-twin of an affected twin (not recorded which). Sequenced: blood. The V and J genes are TRBV6-1 and TRBJ1-5; no DNA is available, so the TRBD1 call from TCRdb remains unchecked. CDR3 loop: CASSADRSGNQPQHF.